Below are 32 T cell receptor beta chains sequenced from a single sample in a study of PD-1 blockade in classical Hodgkin lymphoma. Data came from immunoSEQ multiplex PCR; TCRdb stores just in-frame clones and leaves some out. The sample lists over 50,000 clones, approximately 70% occurring once. Relapse was seen in all patients after autologous stem cell transplantation, and brentuximab vedotin exposure was variable. The material sequenced was peripheral blood mononuclear cells (PBMCs), taken before the second cycle of nivolumab. The source is a human donor with classical Hodgkin lymphoma.

V is TRBV29-1 and J is TRBJ1-1; a possible D gene is TRBD1 (6 bases). Germline V CDR1 and CDR2: SQVTM, ANQGSEA. The CDR3 consists of 13 residues. The ends were cut back, 3 bases at V and 4 bases at J, with 12 bases in the middle. This CDR3 is CSVEAQGVTEAFF. DNA for the CDR3: TGCAGCGTTGAGGCACAGGGCGTCACTGAAGCTTTCTTT.

This clone was recorded a few times. The chain uses TRBV4-2 and TRBJ1-3; D gene ambiguous. V lost 0 bases, J lost 2 bases, and 17 bases lay in between. Germline CDR1 is LGHNA and CDR2 is YNFKEQ. The length of the CDR3 is 18 residues. The CDR3 DNA follows: TGTGCCAGCAGCCAAGATGAGGGCGGTAACTTCGCTGGAAACACCATATATTTT. Translating gives CASSQDEGGNFAGNTIYF.

V gene TRBV27 combines with J gene TRBJ1-5, with D possibly being TRBD1 (5 bases). CDR3 size: 18 residues. Germline CDR1 reads MNHEY; CDR2 reads SMNVEV (reference sequence). Trimming shortened V by 2 bases and J by 7 bases, and 24 bases separated the two germline ends. CDR3 amino acids: CASSLRFDSAGRAQPQHF. The CDR3 coding sequence is TGTGCCAGCAGTTTACGATTTGATTCCGCGGGACGTGCACAGCCCCAGCATTTT.

V and J are TRBV10-3 and TRBJ2-7; 16 bases map to TRBD2. The germline CDR1 and CDR2 sequences are ENHRY and SYGVKD. This CDR3 has 17 residues. V trimming: 2 bases; J trimming: 2 bases; junction bases outside the gene matches: 3. This CDR3 is CAISEGTSGRVPYEQYF. CDR3 nucleotides: TGTGCCATCAGTGAGGGGACTAGCGGGAGGGTGCCCTACGAGCAGTACTTC.

This chain joins TRBV15 and TRBJ2-7; a weak D match, TRBD2 (5 bases). Germline lookup yields CDR1 LNHNV and CDR2 YYDKDF (reference sequence). The V gene lost 0 bases and the J gene lost 1 base, with 7 bases spanning the gap. This CDR3 contains 14 residues. CDR3 DNA: TGTGCCACCAGCAGAGAGGGCGGGTCCTACGAGCAGTACTTC. Its translation is CATSREGGSYEQYF.

The chain is built from TRBV30 and TRBJ2-3; the match to TRBD2 covers 7 bases. V shed 2 bases, J shed 8 bases, and the junction held 4 bases outside the gene matches. Germline V gives CDR1 GTSNPN, CDR2 SVGIG (reference sequence). The CDR3 is made up of 12 amino acids. CDR3 amino acids: CAWSRLAATQYF. For the CDR3, the DNA is TGTGCCTGGAGTAGACTAGCTGCTACGCAGTATTTT. Supplemented by reference TRBV30 and TRBJ2-3, the full variable domain reads SQTIHQWPATLVQPVGSPLSLECTVEGTSNPNLYWYRQAAGRGLQLLFYSVGIGQISSEVPQNLSASRPQDRQFILSSKKLLLSDSGFYLCAWSRLAATQYFGPGTRLTVL.

The chain recombines TRBV7-8 with TRBJ1-1; D unclear. Germline V gene lookup returns CDR1 SGHVS and CDR2 FQNEAQ. V dropped 2 bases and J dropped 0 bases, with 13 bases sitting between them. The CDR3 length is 16 residues. CDR3 in DNA: TGTGCCAGCAGCTTACCTCCACGTACCCTGAACACTGAAGCTTTCTTT. Translating it yields CASSLPPRTLNTEAFF.

The rearrangement links TRBV7-2 to TRBJ2-7; D unclear. The germline V gene has CDR1 SGHTA and CDR2 FQGNSA. V lost 5 bases to trimming and J lost 3 bases, with 5 bases between them. The CDR3 length is 11 residues. The CDR3 DNA sequence: TGTGCCAGCAGCCCGAACTACGAGCAGTACTTC. It codes for CASSPNYEQYF.

The V gene is TRBV6-1, the J gene TRBJ2-7; D remains unclear. This CDR3 contains 15 residues. The ends were cut back, 1 base at V and 0 bases at J, with 10 bases in the middle. Germline CDR1 is MNHNS and CDR2 is SASEGT. CDR3 loop: CASSEEAVSSYEQYF. In nucleotides, the CDR3 is TGTGCCAGCAGTGAAGAGGCAGTGAGCTCCTACGAGCAGTACTTC.

This chain joins TRBV25-1 and TRBJ1-4; tentative D call: TRBD1 (5 bases). Germline V gene data show CDR1 as MGHDK and CDR2 as SYGVNS. Trimming took 6 bases from V and 4 from J, leaving 21 bases between them. The CDR3 is 17 residues long. Here the CDR3 DNA reads TGTGCCAGCAGCTGGGGGGGGTCCGGGTATGATAATGAAAAACTGTTTTTT. Amino acid sequence: CASSWGGSGYDNEKLFF.

The V gene is TRBV27, the J gene TRBJ1-2; D unresolved. Between the trimmed V and J ends, which lost 2 bases and 2 bases, there was a span of 12 bases. This CDR3 region has 15 residues. Per germline, CDR1 MNHEY and CDR2 SMNVEV (reference sequence). In DNA form, the CDR3 reads TGTGCCAGCAGTTTACTAAGGGATGGCAACTATGGCTACACCTTC. Translation gives CASSLLRDGNYGYTF.

The rearrangement links TRBV7-9 to TRBJ2-6, with a possible D match to TRBD1 (5 bases). CDR1 SEHNR and CDR2 FQNEAQ come from the germline V gene (reference sequence). This CDR3 has 17 amino acids. With 5 bases removed from V and 4 bases from J, the gap between germline ends came to 18 bases. The CDR3 DNA follows: TGTGCCAGCAGCCCGACGCAGGGAAACTCCGGGGCCAACGTCCTGACTTTC. Its protein is CASSPTQGNSGANVLTF.

Comments on this clone: The junction shows a germline mismatch at one end, possibly a read error. This chain joins TRBV10-3 and TRBJ1-2, with D uncertain. The CDR3 contains 15 residues. Germline V lookup: CDR1 ENHRY, CDR2 SYGVKD. CDR3 nucleotides: TGTGCCAGCAGTACCAACCCAGCGTCTAACTATGGCTACACCTTC. Translated, it gives CASSTNPASNYGYTF.

This clone has a handful of counts. The CDR3 loop reads CASTRTGNYGYTF. CDR3 in DNA: TGTGCCAGCACCCGGACAGGGAACTATGGCTACACCTTC. V and J are TRBV6-5 and TRBJ1-2, with 8 bases matching TRBD1. V was pared by 7 bases and J by 2 bases, with 3 bases of the junction left unmatched. Germline loops: CDR1 MNHEY, CDR2 SVGAGI. This CDR3 spans 13 amino acids.

The rearrangement links TRBV28 to TRBJ2-1; D remains ambiguous. V dropped 4 bases and J dropped 9 bases, with 7 bases sitting between them. This CDR3 comprises 11 residues. Germline-derived CDR1 and CDR2 are MDHEN and SYDVKM. The CDR3 loop is CASSSGFEQFF. The CDR3 DNA reads TGTGCCAGCAGTTCGGGCTTTGAGCAGTTCTTC. Full variable domain (missing parts from reference TRBV28 and TRBJ2-1): DVKVTQSSRYLVKRTGEKVFLECVQDMDHENMFWYRQDPGLGLRLIYFSYDVKMKEKGDIPEGYSVSREKKERFSLILESASTNQTSMYLCASSSGFEQFFGPGTRLTVL.

This chain joins TRBV5-1 and TRBJ2-3; D is undetermined. With 1 base removed from V and 2 bases from J, the gap between germline ends came to 5 bases. CDR3 length: 13 residues. Germline V gene lookup returns CDR1 SGHRS and CDR2 YFSETQ. The CDR3 nucleotides are TGCGCCAGCAGCTTGAGAACCACAGATACGCAGTATTTT. This gives the protein CASSLRTTDTQYF.

V usage is TRBV19 and J usage is TRBJ1-1, with a weak D call TRBD1 (6 bases). Germline lookup yields CDR1 LNHDA and CDR2 SQIVND (reference sequence). There are 15 residues in the CDR3. V lost 6 bases and J 1 base, leaving 15 bases between the germline ends. CDR3 sequence: CASRLGAAPNTEAFF. As DNA, the CDR3 is TGTGCCAGTAGGCTGGGGGCGGCGCCGAACACTGAAGCTTTCTTT.

The chain combines TRBV30 with TRBJ2-7; the D gene could be TRBD1 or TRBD2 (7 bases each). The CDR3 is 13 amino acids. CDR1 and CDR2 (germline): GTSNPN, SVGIG (reference sequence). CDR3 residues: CASYTGEGYEQYF. The CDR3 nucleotides are TGTGCTTCCTACACAGGGGAGGGGTACGAGCAGTACTTC.

This clone appeared a few times. This chain joins TRBV28 and TRBJ1-1; the match to TRBD1 covers 8 bases. Germline V CDR1 and CDR2: MDHEN, SYDVKM. This CDR3 has 14 amino acids. The trim removed 1 base at V and 6 bases at J, leaving 4 bases unmatched. The chain's CDR3 is CASSLSTGGAEAFF. Here the CDR3 DNA reads TGTGCCAGCAGTTTATCAACAGGGGGTGCTGAAGCTTTCTTT.

This chain connects TRBV6-5 to TRBJ2-2, with TRBD2 matching over 12 bases. Germline trimming cut 4 bases from V and 4 bases from J; bases unmatched to any gene: 4. The CDR3 is 16 residues long. Looked up from germline, CDR1 is MNHEY and CDR2 is SVGAGI. The CDR3 coding sequence is TGTGCCAGCAGTTTGAGACTAGCGGGAGCCACCGGGGAGCTGTTTTTT. It translates to CASSLRLAGATGELFF.

This clone was found a few times. The gene calls are TRBV28 and TRBJ1-2; D perhaps matches TRBD1 (6 bases). Per the germline V gene, CDR1 is MDHEN and CDR2 is SYDVKM. V shed 6 bases and J shed 5 bases, with 13 bases lying between them. This CDR3 region has 13 residues. The CDR3 DNA is TGTGCCAGCAGCCCCTTAGGGGGATATGGCTACACCTTC. As protein: CASSPLGGYGYTF.

V usage is TRBV6-1 and J usage is TRBJ1-4, with D possibly TRBD1 on 5 matching bases. V gave up 3 bases and J gave up 3 bases, with 14 bases separating them. The CDR3 is 16 residues long. The germline CDR1 and CDR2 sequences are MNHNS and SASEGT. The CDR3 sequence is CASSEEWGVANEKLFF. CDR3 coding DNA: TGTGCCAGCAGTGAGGAGTGGGGGGTGGCTAATGAAAAACTGTTTTTT.

There are a few counts of this clone. The CDR3 is CASSQGPSWAHRGRHDDQETQYF. The CDR3 DNA follows: TGTGCCAGCAGCCAAGGTCCCTCGTGGGCACATCGGGGGAGGCACGACGACCAAGAGACCCAGTACTTC. The J gene is TRBJ2-5, the V gene TRBV14; TRBD2 is a possible D gene (6 bases). The CDR3 is made up of 23 amino acids. The V gene's germline CDR1 is SGHDN and CDR2 FVKESK. Trimming removed 1 base from V and 0 bases from J, with 33 bases in between. Together with reference TRBV14 and TRBJ2-5, the CDR3 gives the full variable domain: EAGVTQFPSHSVIEKGQTVTLRCDPISGHDNLYWYRRVMGKEIKFLLHFVKESKQDESGMPNNRFLAERTGGTYSTLKVQPAELEDSGVYFCASSQGPSWAHRGRHDDQETQYFGPGTRLLVL.

The V and J genes are TRBV15 and TRBJ2-7, with D perhaps assigned TRBD1 or TRBD2 (5 bases each). The CDR3 consists of 13 residues. Germline loops: CDR1 LNHNV, CDR2 YYDKDF (reference sequence). Trimming removed 4 bases from V and 7 bases from J, with 14 bases in between. The CDR3 region is CATSTRDGAEQYF. In DNA form, the CDR3 reads TGTGCCACCAGCACCCGGGACGGCGCAGAGCAGTACTTC.

The V and J genes are TRBV6-6 and TRBJ2-7; maybe TRBD1 (5 bases). Germline CDR1 and CDR2: MNHNY and SVGAGI (reference sequence). The CDR3 sequence is 13 residues long. V lost 5 bases and J lost 3, with 11 bases in between. In nucleotides, the CDR3 is TGTGCCAGCAGTACTGGGGCAAACTACGAGCAGTACTTC. This gives the protein CASSTGANYEQYF.

This chain connects TRBV9 to TRBJ2-3; D gene uncertain. This CDR3 comprises 14 residues. The germline CDR1 and CDR2 sequences are SGDLS and YYNGEE. Trimming pared 4 bases from V and 6 bases from J, leaving 15 bases between. CDR3 bases: TGTGCCAGCAGCCTCCGGAGCCCCCCGGATACGCAGTATTTT. Amino acids: CASSLRSPPDTQYF.

This clone was seen just once. The genes are TRBV14 and TRBJ2-1; 9 bases match TRBD1. Germline lookup yields CDR1 SGHDN and CDR2 FVKESK. This CDR3 contains 16 residues. V was clipped by 1 base and J by 3 bases; unmatched bases: 4. CDR3 protein: CASSQAGTGNYNEQFF. CDR3 DNA sequence: TGTGCCAGCAGCCAAGCCGGGACAGGGAACTACAATGAGCAGTTCTTC.

This sequence joins TRBV9 and TRBJ2-3, with a weak D call TRBD2 (5 bases). From germline, CDR1 is SGDLS and CDR2 YYNGEE. V dropped 4 bases and J dropped 0 bases, with 9 bases sitting between them. CDR3 length: 14 residues. In DNA form, the CDR3 reads TGTGCCAGCAGCTTGAGGGTTAGCACAGATACGCAGTATTTT. It yields the protein CASSLRVSTDTQYF.

The rearrangement uses TRBV6-6 and TRBJ1-3; D unclear. Per germline, CDR1 MNHNY and CDR2 SVGAGI (reference sequence). V lost 11 bases, J lost 4 bases, and 12 bases lay in between. CDR3 size: 12 residues. The CDR3 DNA reads as TGTGCCGTCCAGTCGTCCGGAAACACCATATATTTT. Translation: CAVQSSGNTIYF.

The CDR3 is CASSLWSGPGAFF. The CDR3 DNA follows: TGTGCCAGCAGTCTTTGGTCAGGACCCGGGGCTTTCTTT. The genes are TRBV27 and TRBJ1-1; no clear D. The V gene's germline CDR1 is MNHEY and CDR2 SMNVEV (reference sequence). The CDR3 is 13 residues long. The ends were cut back, 5 bases at V and 11 bases at J, with 18 bases in the middle.

The J gene is TRBJ2-1, the V gene TRBV10-1, with D possibly being TRBD2 (6 bases). This CDR3 spans 13 amino acids. Trimming took 6 bases from V and 7 from J, leaving 13 bases between them. Looked up from germline, CDR1 is WNHNN and CDR2 is SYGVQD (reference sequence). The CDR3 DNA sequence: TGCGCCAGCAGGGCGGGAAAGGGGAATGAGCAGTTCTTC. It encodes CASRAGKGNEQFF.

The chain employs TRBV9 and TRBJ1-2; D ambiguous. Trimming took off 1 base at V and 6 bases at J, with 13 bases between the two ends. CDR1 and CDR2 from the germline V gene are SGDLS and YYNGEE. The CDR3 consists of 14 residues. The CDR3: CASSVTFSADGYTF. CDR3 nucleotide sequence: TGTGCCAGCAGCGTAACTTTCTCAGCCGATGGCTACACCTTC. The variable domain in full, with the rest retrieved from reference TRBV9 and TRBJ1-2, is DSGVTQTPKHLITATGQRVTLRCSPRSGDLSVYWYQQSLDQGLQFLIQYYNGEERAKGNILERFSAQQFPDLHSELNLSSLELGDSALYFCASSVTFSADGYTFGSGTRLTVV.